The 13 T cell receptor beta chains given below trace back to one sample, sequenced in a study of blood T cell repertoires in COVID-19 (dated by TCRdb to 2020 to 2022). Receptors were amplified or captured by the immunoSEQ multiplex PCR assay. What TCRdb holds here is the immuneACCESS table cut down to in-frame rearrangements. Part of the clones is not present; checked against another copy, under half of the missing clones reflect an unresolved V gene, and the others are unexplained. Counted in this sample were about 120,000 clones; approximately 83% of them appeared once. More than 4.5% of the sample is taken by the ten largest. The specimen sequenced was peripheral blood. These receptor sequences come from a woman aged 70 to 79 with acute or convalescent COVID-19.

For this clone: This same CDR3 is encoded by further DNA sequences in the sample. This sequence joins TRBV7-2 and TRBJ1-1; TRBD1 matches at 7 bases. The CDR3 is 13 residues long. CDR1 is SGHTA and CDR2 is FQGNSA in the germline V gene. V lost 5 bases and J lost 4; bases outside the gene matches: 4. The CDR3 region is CASSLGTATEAFF. CDR3 nucleotide sequence: TGTGCCAGCAGCCTAGGGACAGCCACTGAAGCTTTCTTT.

This clone was detected a few times. V and J are TRBV13 and TRBJ1-1; no clear D gene. The CDR3 runs to 12 residues. Germline CDR1 and CDR2: PRHDT and FYEKMQ (reference sequence). Trimming pared 3 bases from V and 4 bases from J, leaving 6 bases between. The CDR3 nucleotides read TGTGCCAGCAGCTTGCGGGTCACTGAAGCTTTCTTT. Protein product: CASSLRVTEAFF. The full variable domain, in which reference TRBV13 and TRBJ1-1 provide the parts outside the CDR3, is AAGVIQSPRHLIKEKRETATLKCYPIPRHDTVYWYQQGPGQDPQFLISFYEKMQSDKGSIPDRFSAQQFSDYHSELNMSSLELGDSALYFCASSLRVTEAFFGQGTRLTVV.

The chain links TRBV3-1 (or the pseudogene TRBV3-2) to TRBJ2-2; unclear D gene. Germline V gene data show CDR1 as LGHDT and CDR2 as YNNKEL (reference sequence). The CDR3 runs 14 residues. Trimming shortened V by 4 bases and J by 8 bases, and 14 bases separated the two germline ends. The CDR3 region is CASSLLEATGELFF. CDR3 bases: TGTGCCAGCAGCCTTCTAGAGGCGACGGGGGAGCTGTTTTTT.

The chain couples TRBV19 to TRBJ1-5; D possibly corresponds to TRBD1 (6 bases). CDR3 length: 16 amino acids. Germline V gene sequence: CDR1 LNHDA, CDR2 SQIVND (reference sequence). V dropped 2 bases and J dropped 0 bases, with 11 bases sitting between them. The CDR3 DNA sequence: TGTGCCAGTAGTATATTGGACAGTTATAGCAATCAGCCCCAGCATTTT. This translates into CASSILDSYSNQPQHF.

This rearrangement joins TRBV14 to TRBJ1-1; D not certain. Germline assignment: CDR1 SGHDN and CDR2 FVKESK. The CDR3 loop spans 14 amino acids. V was trimmed by 1 base and J by 1 base, leaving 7 bases between them. The CDR3 region is CASSQVSGNTEAFF. The CDR3 DNA follows: TGTGCCAGCAGCCAAGTCTCGGGGAACACTGAAGCTTTCTTT.

This clone was detected only once. The rearrangement uses TRBV30 and TRBJ2-2; the D gene is possibly TRBD2 (7 bases). With 2 bases removed from V and 0 bases from J, the gap between germline ends came to 13 bases. Germline V CDR1 and CDR2: GTSNPN, SVGIG (reference sequence). The CDR3 spans 16 residues. The DNA of the CDR3 is TGTGCCTGGAGTCCGGGGGGCCCTACGAACACCGGGGAGCTGTTTTTT. This translates into CAWSPGGPTNTGELFF.

The chain combines TRBV7-9 with TRBJ1-3, with 8 bases lining up with TRBD1. In germline, CDR1 is SEHNR, CDR2 FQNEAQ (reference sequence). V lost 4 bases, J lost 2 bases, and 7 bases stayed unmatched. The CDR3 has 16 amino acids. The CDR3 DNA follows: TGTGCCAGCAGCTCGTGGGACAGGACCACTGGAAACACCATATATTTT. Its translation: CASSSWDRTTGNTIYF.

This rearrangement joins TRBV5-8 to TRBJ2-3; D is perhaps TRBD1 (6 bases). Germline V gene sequence: CDR1 SGHTS, CDR2 YDEGEE. Trimming pared 2 bases from V and 1 base from J, leaving 14 bases between. The CDR3 totals 16 residues. For the CDR3, the DNA is TGTGCCAGCAGCTTTCGTTGGGGGCTCGGCACAGATACGCAGTATTTT. Translation: CASSFRWGLGTDTQYF.

This rearrangement joins TRBV11-2 to TRBJ1-1; weak D call: TRBD1 (6 bases). CDR1 is SGHAT, CDR2 FQNNGV, per germline. V lost 4 bases and J lost 6, with 18 bases in between. This CDR3 has 15 residues. CDR3 coding DNA: TGTGCCAGCAGCTCGTGGGTTGGCAGGGGTTCTGAAGCTTTCTTT. Amino acids: CASSSWVGRGSEAFF.

The V call is TRBV5-6, the J call TRBJ1-5, with a weak D call TRBD1 (6 bases). The V gene's germline CDR1 is SGHDT and CDR2 YYEEEE. V lost 4 bases and J lost 10, with 12 bases in between. The CDR3 contains 12 residues. The chain's CDR3 is CASSPGQIPQHF. The CDR3 nucleotides are TGTGCCAGCAGCCCCGGACAGATTCCCCAGCATTTT. The whole variable domain, remainder taken from reference TRBV5-6 and TRBJ1-5, is DAGVTQSPTHLIKTRGQQVTLRCSPKSGHDTVSWYQQALGQGPQFIFQYYEEEERQRGNFPDRFSGHQFPNYSSELNVNALLLGDSALYLCASSPGQIPQHFGDGTRLSIL.

The J gene is TRBJ2-3, the V gene TRBV9; 9 nucleotides match TRBD2. The junction had 15 bases not matched to a gene; V was cut back by 4 bases and J by 6 bases. This CDR3 is built from 17 residues. Germline V lookup: CDR1 SGDLS, CDR2 YYNGEE. This chain's CDR3 is CASSPGSRGGLWDTQYF. The DNA for the CDR3 is TGTGCCAGCAGCCCGGGGTCGCGGGGGGGGCTGTGGGATACGCAGTATTTT.

The V and J genes are TRBV5-4 and TRBJ1-1, with D uncertain. The CDR3 consists of 12 residues. Trimming took 1 base from V and 8 from J, leaving 9 bases between them. The V gene's germline CDR1 is SGHNT and CDR2 YYREEE (reference sequence). CDR3 region: CASSLISREAFF. In DNA, the CDR3 is TGTGCCAGCAGCTTGATAAGTCGGGAAGCTTTCTTT.

This clone was seen only once. The chain uses TRBV27 and TRBJ2-6, with 8 nucleotides matching TRBD1. V gave up 6 bases and J gave up 4 bases; unmatched junction bases: 5. The CDR3 has 15 amino acids. In germline, CDR1 is MNHEY, CDR2 SMNVEV (reference sequence). The CDR3 here is CASSDRGAGANVLTF. The CDR3 bases are TGTGCCAGCAGCGACAGGGGTGCCGGGGCCAACGTCCTGACTTTC. Full variable domain (outside the CDR3, taken from reference TRBV27 and TRBJ2-6): EAQVTQNPRYLITVTGKKLTVTCSQNMNHEYMSWYRQDPGLGLRQIYYSMNVEVTDKGDVPEGYKVSRKEKRNFPLILESPSPNQTSLYFCASSDRGAGANVLTFGAGSRLTVL.